These 16 T cell receptor beta chains were sequenced from one sample in a study of T cells in Graves' hyperthyroidism and ophthalmopathy. Amplification of TCR beta CDR3 regions was performed using RNA transcripts as template. HTBI primers were employed in a first-round RT-PCR of the TCR CDR3. Each CDR3 protein gets one entry after TCRdb re-called the multiplex PCR reads with MiXCR. The sample includes 360,000 or so distinct CDR3 sequences, about 19% of them seen just once. Sequenced sample: blood. All receptors derive from a woman aged 18-29 years with Graves' hyperthyroidism.

The rearrangement joins TRBV10-1 to TRBJ2-5, with 10 positions matching TRBD1. Germline CDR1 reads WNHNN; CDR2 reads SYGVQD (reference sequence). CDR3 size: 14 residues. Trimming took 4 bases from V and 4 from J; bases not matched to a gene: 3. This CDR3 reads CASSGDRGTETQYF. CDR3 nucleotides: TGCGCCAGCAGTGGGGACAGGGGTACAGAGACCCAGTACTTC.

The CDR3: CASSYVGHQNYGYTF. As DNA, the CDR3 is TGTGCCAGCAGTTACGTCGGACACCAAAACTATGGCTACACCTTC. The V call is TRBV6-5, the J call TRBJ1-2, with D maybe TRBD1 (5 bases). Germline V CDR1 and CDR2: MNHEY, SVGAGI. Trimming took 2 bases from V and 2 from J, leaving 12 bases between them. This CDR3 region has 15 residues.

This clonotype has a count of ten or more. Germline and junction disagree at one end, which may indicate a read error. This chain joins TRBV6-2 or TRBV6-3 and TRBJ1-5; D is ambiguous. The CDR3 is 14 residues long. Per the germline V gene, CDR1 is MNHEY and CDR2 is SVGEGT. The CDR3 sequence: CASTRPYSNQLQHF. The CDR3 region has the DNA TGTGCCAGCACCAGGCCCTATAGCAATCAGCTCCAGCATTTT.

The genes are TRBV6-2 or TRBV6-3 and TRBJ2-6; tentatively, D is TRBD1 (6 bases). Germline lookup yields CDR1 MNHEY and CDR2 SVGEGT. Deletions cut 7 bases from V and 1 base from J, with 23 bases between. The CDR3 sequence is 19 residues long. CDR3 in amino acids: CASKEGRGHSFSGANVLTF. CDR3 DNA sequence: TGTGCCAGCAAAGAGGGAAGGGGACATTCATTTTCTGGGGCCAACGTCCTGACTTTC.

The chain carries TRBV28 and TRBJ1-1; TRBD1 matches 10 bases. This CDR3 contains 17 residues. V shed 4 bases and J 0 bases; nucleotides not matched to a gene: 8. CDR1 and CDR2 from the germline V gene are MDHEN and SYDVKM. The CDR3: CASSSGTGAGMNTEAFF. The DNA of the CDR3 is TGTGCCAGCAGTTCCGGGACAGGGGCAGGGATGAACACTGAAGCTTTCTTT.

V usage is TRBV12-3 or TRBV12-4 and J usage is TRBJ2-5; possibly TRBD2 for D (6 bases). The V end was cut by 6 bases, the J end by 4 bases, with 15 bases between. The CDR3 has 14 amino acids. CDR3 loop: CASSSDYEGETQYF. As DNA, the CDR3 is TGTGCCAGCAGCTCGGACTATGAAGGAGAGACCCAGTACTTC.

V usage is TRBV24-1 and J usage is TRBJ2-5; tentative D call: TRBD1 (6 bases). The length of the CDR3 is 15 residues. The V end was cut by 3 bases, the J end by 4 bases, with 14 bases between. Germline CDR1 KGHDR, CDR2 SFDVKD. The DNA for the CDR3 is TGTGCCACCAGTGATCCTCGGGCAGGGGTAGAGACCCAGTACTTC. Its protein is CATSDPRAGVETQYF.

The chain recombines TRBV5-1 with TRBJ2-5; D is possibly TRBD2 (5 bases). Germline CDR1 is SGHRS and CDR2 is YFSETQ. The CDR3 spans 14 residues. V was cut by 2 bases and J by 1 base, with 9 bases left in between. Here the CDR3 reads CASSLAEPQETQYF. The CDR3, as DNA: TGCGCCAGCAGCTTAGCGGAGCCCCAAGAGACCCAGTACTTC.

V usage is TRBV7-2 and J usage is TRBJ2-7, with 9 bases lining up with TRBD2. The J segment lost 1 base and the V segment lost 6 bases, leaving 4 bases of the junction unmatched. CDR1 is SGHTA and CDR2 is FQGNSA in the germline V gene. The length of the CDR3 is 14 residues. This CDR3 reads CASRLAGNSYEQYF. The CDR3, as DNA: TGTGCCAGCAGACTAGCGGGCAATTCCTACGAGCAGTACTTC. The complete variable domain, with remaining parts taken from reference TRBV7-2 and TRBJ2-7, reads GAGVSQSPSNKVTEKGKDVELRCDPISGHTALYWYRQSLGQGLEFLIYFQGNSAPDKSGLPSDRFSAERTGGSVSTLTIQRTQQEDSAVYLCASRLAGNSYEQYFGPGTRLTVT.

The rearrangement uses TRBV6-1 and TRBJ1-5; D is unresolved. Germline lookup yields CDR1 MNHNS and CDR2 SASEGT. The CDR3 is made up of 13 amino acids. V lost 9 bases and J 2 bases, leaving 11 bases between the germline ends. The CDR3 reads CASLTTGNQPQHF. The CDR3 region has the DNA TGTGCCAGTCTAACGACGGGCAATCAGCCCCAGCATTTT.

The rearrangement uses TRBV18 and TRBJ2-2; D remains ambiguous. This CDR3 is built from 14 residues. With 3 bases removed from V and 2 bases from J, the gap between germline ends came to 7 bases. Germline CDR1 KGHSH, CDR2 LQKENI. CDR3 protein: CASSPSRNTGELFF. Written as DNA, the CDR3 is TGTGCCAGCTCACCGAGTAGAAACACCGGGGAGCTGTTTTTT.

This clonotype came up many times. J is TRBJ2-5 and V is TRBV20-1; D not resolved. Per the germline V gene, CDR1 is DFQATT and CDR2 is SNEGSKA (reference sequence). The V gene lost 6 bases and the J gene lost 5 bases, with 16 bases spanning the gap. CDR3 size: 13 residues. The DNA for the CDR3 is TGCAGTGCACGATTGGGCGGAGAGGAGACCCAGTACTTC. This translates into CSARLGGEETQYF.

This clonotype was picked up many times. The CDR3 nucleotides are TGTGCCAGCAGCCAAAATTGGTACCAAGAGACCCAGTACTTC. The encoded protein is CASSQNWYQETQYF. The rearrangement links TRBV14 to TRBJ2-5; D is unclear. The CDR3 contains 14 residues. V lost 2 bases and J 0 bases, leaving 7 bases between the germline ends. Germline V lookup: CDR1 SGHDN, CDR2 FVKESK.

Many counts were recorded for this clonotype. Here the CDR3 DNA reads TGCAGCGTTGTTTGGCACAGGGGAGGGTACGAGCAGTACTTC. Protein product: CSVVWHRGGYEQYF. The chain employs TRBV29-1 and TRBJ2-7; D might be TRBD1 or TRBD2, each matching 7 bases. From germline, CDR1 is SQVTM and CDR2 ANQGSEA. Trimming pared 4 bases from V and 4 bases from J, leaving 17 bases between. This CDR3 is 14 amino acids long.

This clonotype occurred a few times. A read error may be the cause here, since a much bigger clone is one base away. The chain is built from TRBV29-1 and TRBJ1-5, with 7 bases identical to TRBD1. CDR1 is SQVTM, CDR2 ANQGSEA, per germline. The CDR3 is 13 amino acids. This CDR3 is CSARGTENQPLHF. Here the CDR3 DNA reads TGCAGCGCTAGGGGGACAGAGAATCAGCCCCTGCATTTT. The whole variable domain, remainder taken from reference TRBV29-1 and TRBJ1-5, is SAVISQKPSRDICQRGTSLTIQCQVDSQVTMMFWYRQQPGQSLTLIATANQGSEATYESGFVIDKFPISRPNLTFSTLTVSNMSPEDSSIYLCSARGTENQPLHFGDGTRLSIL.

At least ten counts were recorded for this clonotype. This chain joins TRBV6-2 or TRBV6-3 and TRBJ1-2, with D perhaps matching TRBD1 (6 bases). From germline, CDR1 is MNHEY and CDR2 SVGEGT. CDR3 length: 13 residues. Trimming took 6 bases from V and 5 from J, leaving 13 bases between them. CDR3: CASSDGQLYGYTF. CDR3 DNA: TGTGCCAGCAGCGATGGACAGCTTTATGGCTACACCTTC.